These 5 T cell receptor beta chains share one sample of origin, sequenced in a study of response to subunit inactivated influenza vaccine. TCRdb re-derived calls from the RT-PCR reads in MiXCR, one entry per CDR3 protein. This sample carries 560,000 or so distinct CDR3 sequences, 6.5% to 8% of them seen once, and the ten largest clones take roughly 13%. Here the sequenced sample was PBMCs from blood, taken around 25 months after vaccination. The receptors come from a man in his fifties or sixties who received an inactivated influenza vaccine.

This chain connects TRBV5-1 to TRBJ2-7; no firm D call. The V gene's germline CDR1 is SGHRS and CDR2 YFSETQ. V lost 4 bases and J 3 bases, leaving 11 bases between the germline ends. The CDR3 sequence is 13 residues long. CDR3 residues: CASSPGGHYEQYF. The CDR3 nucleotides are TGCGCCAGCAGCCCTGGCGGCCACTACGAGCAGTACTTC.

This clonotype was seen more than once but under ten times. J is TRBJ2-1 and V is TRBV5-1; D possibly corresponds to TRBD2 (6 bases). Germline loops: CDR1 SGHRS, CDR2 YFSETQ. Trimming removed 1 base at V and 8 bases at J, with 16 bases between. The length of the CDR3 is 15 residues. This chain's CDR3 is CASSLSLALSDEQFF. CDR3 nucleotide sequence: TGCGCCAGCAGCTTGTCTCTAGCGCTATCCGATGAGCAGTTCTTC.

This clonotype was detected once. An end of the junction differs from the germline gene, which may be a read error. The DNA for the CDR3 is TGCGCCAGCAAAATGCTAGCCGTAGAATCCTCCTACGAGCAGTACTTC. Translating gives CASKMLAVESSYEQYF. This chain connects TRBV6-1 to TRBJ2-7; D possibly corresponds to TRBD2 (5 bases). Germline V lookup: CDR1 MNHNS, CDR2 SASEGT. CDR3 size: 16 residues.

The chain links TRBV20-1 to TRBJ2-7, with D maybe TRBD2 (6 bases). The ends were cut back, 0 bases at V and 2 bases at J, with 14 bases in the middle. This CDR3 is 15 amino acids long. From germline, CDR1 is DFQATT and CDR2 SNEGSKA (reference sequence). The CDR3 region is CSARDLGPSAYEQYF. CDR3 bases: TGCAGTGCTAGAGATCTTGGGCCTAGCGCCTACGAGCAGTACTTC.

This clonotype was seen a few times. The J gene is TRBJ1-1, the V gene TRBV5-1; TRBD1 matches at 7 bases. This CDR3 comprises 11 residues. Trimming cost V 4 bases and J 11 bases; bases outside gene matches: 5. Looked up from germline, CDR1 is SGHRS and CDR2 is YFSETQ. For the CDR3, the DNA is TGCGCCAGCAGCAAAGGGACAGACGCTTTCTTT. Protein: CASSKGTDAFF.